The source of this TCR beta chain is a study of vaccination and CD4 T cells after COVID-19. Study context: The peptides that stimulated the cells were overlapping spike peptides from SARS-CoV-2, HCoV-NL63, HCoV-OC43 and HCoV-229E.

Germline lookup yields CDR1 MNHEY and CDR2 SMNVEV (reference sequence). The CDR3 loop spans 18 amino acids. V dropped 5 bases and J dropped 0; count of bases not matched to a gene: 12. Specified treatment: approximately 9-day PBMC culture with coronavirus spike peptide pools or control peptides (ViraFEST assay). Via ViraFEST, peptide pools expanded antigen-specific T cells before TCR sequencing. Findings and caveats of the study: Convalescent patients showed a median about 86% of reactive clones that were seen only post-vaccination. Spike mono-reactivity applied to 304 of 307 vaccine-specific clones detected in convalescent patients.

Concerning this clonotype: Its specificity is not known.

With the Oncomine TCR Beta short-read assay, DNA from cultured CD4+ T cells was sequenced. TCRdb reanalysed the PCR reads using MiXCR and keeps one entry per CDR3 protein. The sample holds about 19,000 distinct CDR3 sequences; around three fifths are singletons and the top ten take 6.5% to 8.5%. The receptor was derived from a human donor who had recovered from COVID-19. This chain links TRBV27 with TRBJ1-1; 10 bases agree with TRBD1. The sequenced material came from CD4+ T cells from blood, cultured in vitro. The CDR3, as DNA: TGTGCCAGCAGTGGGACAGGGGTATGGGGCCTCATGAACACTGAAGCTTTCTTT. Amino acid sequence: CASSGTGVWGLMNTEAFF.